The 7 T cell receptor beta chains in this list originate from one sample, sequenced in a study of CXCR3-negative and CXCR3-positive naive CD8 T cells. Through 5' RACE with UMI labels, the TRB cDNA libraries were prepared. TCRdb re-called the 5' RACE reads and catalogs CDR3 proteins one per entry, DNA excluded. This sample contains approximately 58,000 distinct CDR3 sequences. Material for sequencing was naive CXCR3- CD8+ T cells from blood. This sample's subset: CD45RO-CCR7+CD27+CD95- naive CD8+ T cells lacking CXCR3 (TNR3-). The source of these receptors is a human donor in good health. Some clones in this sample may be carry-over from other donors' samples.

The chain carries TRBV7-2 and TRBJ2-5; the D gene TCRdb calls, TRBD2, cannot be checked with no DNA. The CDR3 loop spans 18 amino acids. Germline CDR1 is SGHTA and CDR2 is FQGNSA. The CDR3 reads CASSPGLAGGWDQETQYF.

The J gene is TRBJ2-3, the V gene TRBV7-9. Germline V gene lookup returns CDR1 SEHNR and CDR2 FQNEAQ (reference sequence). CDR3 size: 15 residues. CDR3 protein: CASSSRVGNTDTQYF.

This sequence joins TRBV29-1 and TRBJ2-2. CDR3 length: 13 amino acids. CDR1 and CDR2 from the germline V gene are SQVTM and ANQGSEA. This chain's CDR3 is CSVDNPNTGELFF.

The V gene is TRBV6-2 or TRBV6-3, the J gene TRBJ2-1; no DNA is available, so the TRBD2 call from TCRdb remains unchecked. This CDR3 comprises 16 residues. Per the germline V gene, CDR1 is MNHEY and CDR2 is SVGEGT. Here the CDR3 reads CASRGSGGLNYNEQFF.

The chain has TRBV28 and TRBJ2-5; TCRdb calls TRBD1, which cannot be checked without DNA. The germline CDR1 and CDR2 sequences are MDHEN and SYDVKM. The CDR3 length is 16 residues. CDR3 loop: CASSFSRDREQETQYF.

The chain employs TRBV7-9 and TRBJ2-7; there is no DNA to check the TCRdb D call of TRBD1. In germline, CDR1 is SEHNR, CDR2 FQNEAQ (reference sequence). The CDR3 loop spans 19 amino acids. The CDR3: CASSFTFGSGGPDTYEQYF.

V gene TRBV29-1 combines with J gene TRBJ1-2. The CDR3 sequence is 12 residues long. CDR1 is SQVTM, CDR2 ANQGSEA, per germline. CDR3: CSVEVRDYGYTF.